Presented here are 28 T cell receptor beta chains from one specimen sequenced in a study of blood T cell repertoires in COVID-19. Libraries were prepared by immunoSEQ multiplex PCR; TCRdb keeps only in-frame clonotypes and omits some of them. The data show roughly 390,000 clones, about 85% seen once. Sequenced: peripheral blood. Receptor source: a woman aged 18-30 years with acute or convalescent COVID-19.

The gene calls are TRBV5-4 and TRBJ2-1; tentatively, D is TRBD2 (5 bases). CDR1 SGHNT and CDR2 YYREEE come from the germline V gene (reference sequence). The CDR3 consists of 15 residues. Trimming removed 0 bases at V and 2 bases at J, with 9 bases between. CDR3 in amino acids: CASSLEIGAYNEQFF. The CDR3 coding sequence is TGTGCCAGCAGCTTGGAAATCGGGGCCTACAATGAGCAGTTCTTC.

The chain combines TRBV12-3 or TRBV12-4 with TRBJ1-1; the match to TRBD1 covers 7 bases. Losses at the gene ends were 7 bases for V and 5 bases for J; bases not matched to a gene: 4. This CDR3 spans 12 amino acids. The CDR3 bases are TGTGCCAGCACTGCAGGGGGAACTGAAGCTTTCTTT. Translation gives CASTAGGTEAFF.

The chain is built from TRBV20-1 and TRBJ2-3; the D gene is possibly TRBD2 (5 bases). The CDR3 sequence is 17 residues long. Per the germline V gene, CDR1 is DFQATT and CDR2 is SNEGSKA (reference sequence). V lost 3 bases, J lost 1 base, and 20 bases lay in between. For the CDR3, the DNA is TGCAGTGCTAGTCCGTGGACCACCGTCGGGGGCACAGATACGCAGTATTTT. Protein product: CSASPWTTVGGTDTQYF.

J is TRBJ2-3 and V is TRBV9; 12 bases align to TRBD2. Trimming cost V 4 bases and J 5 bases; bases outside gene matches: 17. The CDR3 loop spans 19 amino acids. Germline V gives CDR1 SGDLS, CDR2 YYNGEE. The DNA for the CDR3 is TGTGCCAGCAGCCCGAGACTAGCGGGGGATGGGGTGTCACAAGATACGCAGTATTTT. It encodes CASSPRLAGDGVSQDTQYF. The entire variable domain, with the rest obtained from reference TRBV9 and TRBJ2-3, is as follows: DSGVTQTPKHLITATGQRVTLRCSPRSGDLSVYWYQQSLDQGLQFLIQYYNGEERAKGNILERFSAQQFPDLHSELNLSSLELGDSALYFCASSPRLAGDGVSQDTQYFGPGTRLTVL.

J is TRBJ2-7 and V is TRBV18; the match to TRBD2 covers 8 bases. Germline V gene lookup returns CDR1 KGHSH and CDR2 LQKENI. The V gene end was trimmed by 4 bases and the J gene end by 4 bases; junction bases not matched to a gene: 12. CDR3 length: 16 residues. The CDR3 DNA follows: TGTGCCAGCTCACTAAACCCGGGACTAGGTTCTTACGAGCAGTACTTC. As protein: CASSLNPGLGSYEQYF.

V usage is TRBV18 and J usage is TRBJ1-1; D unclear. The V end lost 2 bases, the J end lost 8 bases, and 12 bases lay between the germline ends. The V gene's germline CDR1 is KGHSH and CDR2 LQKENI. CDR3 length: 13 amino acids. The CDR3 DNA sequence: TGTGCCAGCTCACCAAACCGACAAGACGAAGCTTTCTTT. Translated: CASSPNRQDEAFF.

J is TRBJ1-1 and V is TRBV4-2; no clear D gene. There are 16 residues in the CDR3. The germline V gene encodes CDR1 LGHNA and CDR2 YNFKEQ. With 3 bases removed from V and 8 bases from J, the gap between germline ends came to 22 bases. This CDR3 is CASSQDTWMGGLEAFF. In DNA, the CDR3 is TGTGCCAGCAGCCAGGATACCTGGATGGGAGGGCTAGAAGCTTTCTTT.

This clone has more than one count but fewer than ten. This chain uses TRBV10-1 with TRBJ2-3; D might be TRBD2 (6 bases). With 2 bases removed from V and 5 bases from J, the gap between germline ends came to 11 bases. The CDR3 runs 14 residues. Germline V lookup: CDR1 WNHNN, CDR2 SYGVQD (reference sequence). For the CDR3, the DNA is TGCGCCAGCAGTGAGACGGGAGTAGGAGATACGCAGTATTTT. Encoded protein: CASSETGVGDTQYF.

The chain employs TRBV28 and TRBJ1-5; maybe TRBD1 (6 bases). V lost 4 bases and J lost 1, with 17 bases in between. The CDR3 loop spans 17 amino acids. CDR1 is MDHEN, CDR2 SYDVKM, per germline. The CDR3 region is CASSSLGGPRSNQPQHF. The CDR3 DNA reads as TGTGCCAGCAGTTCGCTGGGGGGGCCCCGGAGCAATCAGCCCCAGCATTTT.

This clone was recorded only once. The V gene is TRBV6-1, the J gene TRBJ2-1, with TRBD2 matching over 10 bases. CDR1 is MNHNS and CDR2 is SASEGT in the germline V gene. V shed 3 bases, J shed 7 bases, and the junction held 6 bases outside the gene matches. The CDR3 is 15 residues long. CDR3 DNA sequence: TGTGCCAGCAGTGATTCGGCTAGCGGGGGAAATGAGCAGTTCTTC. It specifies CASSDSASGGNEQFF.

The V gene is TRBV5-1, the J gene TRBJ2-7; 11 bases are a match to TRBD1. V shed 5 bases and J 4 bases; nucleotides not matched to a gene: 11. The CDR3 has 16 amino acids. Germline CDR1 SGHRS, CDR2 YFSETQ. The CDR3 DNA reads TGCGCCAGCAGTGCGCGGGCGGGACAGGGGGTATACGAGCAGTACTTC. Translating gives CASSARAGQGVYEQYF.

J is TRBJ1-5 and V is TRBV27, with 10 nucleotides matching TRBD1. V lost 2 bases and J lost 7; bases outside the gene matches: 8. The germline V gene has CDR1 MNHEY and CDR2 SMNVEV (reference sequence). The CDR3 spans 16 residues. The CDR3 spells CASSLKGTGDGQPQHF. DNA for the CDR3: TGTGCCAGCAGTTTAAAGGGGACAGGGGACGGACAGCCCCAGCATTTT.

The V gene is TRBV9, the J gene TRBJ2-3; D is possibly TRBD2 (5 bases). CDR3 length equals 15 residues. Germline CDR1 reads SGDLS; CDR2 reads YYNGEE. Trimming shortened V by 0 bases and J by 0 bases, and 8 bases separated the two germline ends. The CDR3 sequence: CASSVVAPSTDTQYF. The CDR3 DNA sequence: TGTGCCAGCAGCGTAGTAGCGCCCAGCACAGATACGCAGTATTTT.

V and J are TRBV11-1 and TRBJ1-1; no clear D gene. The CDR3 covers 15 residues. CDR1 and CDR2 (germline): SGHAT, FQDESV (reference sequence). V gave up 0 bases and J gave up 2 bases, with 10 bases separating them. CDR3 residues: CASSLAPSGNTEAFF. Written as DNA, the CDR3 is TGTGCCAGCAGCTTAGCGCCATCAGGTAACACTGAAGCTTTCTTT. The whole variable domain, filled in from reference TRBV11-1 and TRBJ1-1, reads EAEVAQSPRYKITEKSQAVAFWCDPISGHATLYWYRQILGQGPELLVQFQDESVVDDSQLPKDRFSAERLKGVDSTLKIQPAELGDSAMYLCASSLAPSGNTEAFFGQGTRLTVV.

The rearrangement links TRBV5-6 to TRBJ2-7, with D perhaps TRBD1 (6 bases). V was shortened by 4 bases and J by 3 bases, with 17 bases between the two germline ends. Looked up from germline, CDR1 is SGHDT and CDR2 is YYEEEE. This CDR3 region has 15 residues. The CDR3, as DNA: TGTGCCAGCAGCGCCCAGGGGAGAGAGGACTACGAGCAGTACTTC. Its translation: CASSAQGREDYEQYF.

The chain recombines TRBV5-8 with TRBJ2-7; TRBD2 is a possible D gene (6 bases). Germline loops: CDR1 SGHTS, CDR2 YDEGEE. V lost 4 bases and J 2 bases, leaving 19 bases between the germline ends. The CDR3 is 16 amino acids. CDR3 DNA sequence: TGTGCCAGCAGCCCAACCCCCGGGACTGCCCCCTACGAGCAGTACTTC. Its protein is CASSPTPGTAPYEQYF.

The V and J genes are TRBV19 and TRBJ2-7; D perhaps matches TRBD1 (6 bases). There are 15 residues in the CDR3. Trimming left V 0 bases short and J 4 bases short, with 13 bases between. CDR1 and CDR2 from the germline V gene are LNHDA and SQIVND (reference sequence). The CDR3 DNA reads TGTGCCAGTAGTATAGACGTAAACAGGGTATACGAGCAGTACTTC. Its translation is CASSIDVNRVYEQYF.

This sequence joins TRBV7-2 and TRBJ2-2, with TRBD1 identical over 7 bases. Per germline, CDR1 SGHTA and CDR2 FQGNSA. The CDR3 totals 17 residues. The junction had 5 bases not matched to a gene; V was cut back by 1 base and J by 0 bases. CDR3 sequence reads: CASSLGTGTANTGELFF. The CDR3 coding sequence is TGTGCCAGCAGCTTAGGAACCGGGACAGCGAACACCGGGGAGCTGTTTTTT. Combining the CDR3 with reference TRBV7-2 and TRBJ2-2 gives the whole variable domain GAGVSQSPSNKVTEKGKDVELRCDPISGHTALYWYRQSLGQGLEFLIYFQGNSAPDKSGLPSDRFSAERTGGSVSTLTIQRTQQEDSAVYLCASSLGTGTANTGELFFGEGSRLTVL.

The chain has TRBV11-2 and TRBJ1-6, with D unclear. Looked up from germline, CDR1 is SGHAT and CDR2 is FQNNGV. Trimming pared 6 bases from V and 6 bases from J, leaving 3 bases between. The CDR3 contains 11 residues. The CDR3 here is CASSSNSPLHF. The CDR3 DNA follows: TGTGCCAGCAGTAGTAATTCACCCCTCCACTTT.

This clone was seen only once. J is TRBJ2-1 and V is TRBV5-1, with 10 positions matching TRBD2. This CDR3 region has 16 residues. Germline V gives CDR1 SGHRS, CDR2 YFSETQ. V shed 3 bases and J 3 bases; nucleotides not matched to a gene: 6. In DNA form, the CDR3 reads TGCGCCAGCAGCTACCGACTAGCGGGCGGCTACAATGAGCAGTTCTTC. Its protein is CASSYRLAGGYNEQFF.

The chain couples TRBV5-4 to TRBJ1-3, with a weak D call TRBD1 (5 bases). Trimming removed 4 bases at V and 4 bases at J, with 12 bases between. This CDR3 region has 14 residues. CDR1 is SGHNT and CDR2 is YYREEE in the germline V gene (reference sequence). The CDR3 nucleotides are TGTGCCAGCAGCCCCGAGGGGAGGGGAAACACCATATATTTT. Translating it yields CASSPEGRGNTIYF.

The chain has TRBV19 and TRBJ1-3; no reliable D call. Germline V gene lookup returns CDR1 LNHDA and CDR2 SQIVND (reference sequence). The CDR3 covers 15 residues. V shed 5 bases and J shed 0 bases, with 11 bases lying between them. CDR3 amino acids: CASSLRENSGNTIYF. The CDR3 nucleotides read TGTGCCAGTAGTCTCCGAGAGAACTCTGGAAACACCATATATTTT. Combining the CDR3 with reference TRBV19 and TRBJ1-3 gives the whole variable domain DGGITQSPKYLFRKEGQNVTLSCEQNLNHDAMYWYRQDPGQGLRLIYYSQIVNDFQKGDIAEGYSVSREKKESFPLTVTSAQKNPTAFYLCASSLRENSGNTIYFGEGSWLTVV.

The chain employs TRBV10-2 and TRBJ1-5; D gene unclear. Trimming stripped 5 bases from V and 1 base from J, with 15 bases between. CDR1 WSHSY and CDR2 SAAADI come from the germline V gene. The CDR3 covers 16 residues. The CDR3 region is CASSPEKGGSNQPQHF. The CDR3 DNA reads as TGCGCCAGCAGTCCTGAGAAGGGCGGGAGCAATCAGCCCCAGCATTTT.

The rearrangement links TRBV11-2 to TRBJ2-7; a weak D match, TRBD2 (5 bases). V lost 1 base and J 6 bases, leaving 10 bases between the germline ends. From germline, CDR1 is SGHAT and CDR2 FQNNGV. The CDR3 runs to 13 residues. The CDR3 spells CASSLGEGGEQYF. The DNA of the CDR3 is TGTGCCAGCAGCTTAGGGGAAGGAGGCGAGCAGTACTTC.

Note on this clone: Relative to the germline gene, one junction end is altered; a read error may explain this. The chain joins TRBV6-5 to TRBJ1-4; possible D gene TRBD1, 5 bases. This CDR3 contains 15 residues. The germline gives CDR1 MNHEY, CDR2 SVGAGI. CDR3 sequence (DNA): TGTGCCAGCAGTGACTCTGGGGGGGGAGGTGAAAAACTGTTTTTT. Translated: CASSDSGGGGEKLFF.

The chain joins TRBV5-5 to TRBJ2-6; D unclear. V was clipped by 2 bases and J by 0 bases, with 9 bases between them. Germline CDR1 SGHKS, CDR2 YYEKEE (reference sequence). The CDR3 totals 16 residues. This chain's CDR3 is CASSLPQVSGANVLTF. As DNA, the CDR3 is TGTGCCAGCAGCTTACCCCAGGTCTCTGGGGCCAACGTCCTGACTTTC.

This sequence joins TRBV28 and TRBJ1-2; TRBD1 matches at 7 bases. Trimming took 6 bases from V and 2 from J; bases not matched to a gene: 12. This CDR3 contains 16 residues. Germline CDR1 MDHEN, CDR2 SYDVKM. In DNA, the CDR3 is TGTGCCAGCAGCAACGGGGGTGGAGGGGGCAACTATGGCTACACCTTC. Its translation: CASSNGGGGGNYGYTF.

The chain uses TRBV28 and TRBJ1-5, with 8 bases that match TRBD1. CDR1 is MDHEN and CDR2 is SYDVKM in the germline V gene. The CDR3 sequence is 16 residues long. The V and J ends lost 1 base and 7 bases, in that order; junction bases with no gene match: 9. The CDR3 bases are TGTGCCAGCAGTTTATATTCCTCAGGGGGCCGGCAGCCCCAGCATTTT. Protein product: CASSLYSSGGRQPQHF.